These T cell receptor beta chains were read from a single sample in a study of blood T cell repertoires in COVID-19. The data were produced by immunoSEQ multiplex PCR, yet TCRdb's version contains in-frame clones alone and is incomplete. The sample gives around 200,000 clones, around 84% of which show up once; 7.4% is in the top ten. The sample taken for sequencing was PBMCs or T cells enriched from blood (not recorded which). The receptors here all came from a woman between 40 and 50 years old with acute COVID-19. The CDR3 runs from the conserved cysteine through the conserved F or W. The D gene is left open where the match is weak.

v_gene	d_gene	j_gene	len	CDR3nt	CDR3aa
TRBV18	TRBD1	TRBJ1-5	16	TGTGCCAGCTCCGATTCGGACAGGGAGGGGAATCAGCCCCAGCATTTT	CASSDSDREGNQPQHF
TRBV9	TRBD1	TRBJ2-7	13	TGTGCCAGCAGCGCCCGGGACAGCTACGAGCAGTACTTC	CASSARDSYEQYF
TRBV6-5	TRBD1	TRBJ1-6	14	TGTGCCAGCAGCTCAACAGGGGGCCTTACACCCCTCCACTTT	CASSSTGGLTPLHF
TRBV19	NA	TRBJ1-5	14	TGTGCCAGTAGTATACCTCGGAGCAATCAGCCCCAGCATTTT	CASSIPRSNQPQHF
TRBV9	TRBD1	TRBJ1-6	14	TGTGCCAGCAGCTCGGGACAGGTCAATTCACCCCTCCACTTT	CASSSGQVNSPLHF
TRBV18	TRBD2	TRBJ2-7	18	TGTGCCAGCTCCCCAGGACTAGCGGGAGGGTATGATTGGTACGAGCAGTACTTC	CASSPGLAGGYDWYEQYF
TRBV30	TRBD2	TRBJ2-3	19	TGTGCCTGGTCCCGACTAGCGGGGGGTATCAAACCTGCCCCAGATACGCAGTATTTT	CAWSRLAGGIKPAPDTQYF
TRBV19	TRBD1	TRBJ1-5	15	TGTGCCAGTAGCCCCTTCGGGACAGCCGAACAGCCCCAGCATTTT	CASSPFGTAEQPQHF
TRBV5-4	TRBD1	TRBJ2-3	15	TGTGCCAGCTCCGACAGGGGGCGCCTGACAGATACGCAGTATTTT	CASSDRGRLTDTQYF
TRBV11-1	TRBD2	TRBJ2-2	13	TGTGCCACCAGGGCTAGCGGCACCGGGGAGCTGTTTTTT	CATRASGTGELFF
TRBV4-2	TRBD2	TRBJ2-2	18	TGTGCCAGCAGCCTATATTCGGGCGGGGGGTCGTTCTCCGGGGAGCTGTTTTTT	CASSLYSGGGSFSGELFF
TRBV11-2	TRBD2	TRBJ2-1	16	TGTGCCAGCAGCCCGACTAGCGGGCCCTCCTACAATGAGCAGTTCTTC	CASSPTSGPSYNEQFF
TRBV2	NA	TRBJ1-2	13	TGTGCCAGCAGTACAAGAGGGTACTATGGCTACACCTTC	CASSTRGYYGYTF
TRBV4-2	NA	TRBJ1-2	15	TGTGCCAGCAGCCAAGATCAGGGAACTAACTATGGCTACACCTTC	CASSQDQGTNYGYTF
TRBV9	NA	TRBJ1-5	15	TGTGCCAGCAGCGTACACGGGGGAATCGAGCAGCCCCAGCATTTT	CASSVHGGIEQPQHF
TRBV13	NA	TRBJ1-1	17	TGTGCCAGCAGCCCCCCCCGGGTCGGCCCCGTCCAGACTGAAGCTTTCTTT	CASSPPRVGPVQTEAFF
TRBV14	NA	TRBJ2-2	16	TGTGCCAGCAGCCAATTGATAGGAGCGAACACCGGGGAGCTGTTTTTT	CASSQLIGANTGELFF
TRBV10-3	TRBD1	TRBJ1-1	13	TGTGCCATCAGTCAAGTGGACAGGCGTGAAGCTTTCTTT	CAISQVDRREAFF
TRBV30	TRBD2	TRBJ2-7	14	TGTGCCTGGAATAGCGGGGGCCCCACGGACGAGCAGTACTTC	CAWNSGGPTDEQYF
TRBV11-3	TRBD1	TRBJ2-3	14	TGTGCCAGCTCACACAGGGGGCGCGGAGATACGCAGTATTTT	CASSHRGRGDTQYF